This T cell receptor beta chain stems from a study of OX40 agonist ivuxolimab in advanced cancers. Study-level information: Prior checkpoint blockade (anti-PD-1, anti-PD-L1 or anti-CTLA-4) was permitted; 35% to 50% had it.

This CDR3 contains 15 residues. Between the trimmed V and J ends, which lost 5 bases and 0 bases, there was a span of 11 bases. Looked up from germline, CDR1 is MDHEN and CDR2 is SYDVKM. Regarding this clone: Its antigen is still unknown.

Exclusion of a patient followed from autoimmune disease history or systemic immunosuppression. General study results and limits: In CD8+ T cells, expanded clones were on average more numerous than in CD4+. Expansion of clones was among the lowest in partial responders at 0.1-3.0 mg/kg.

Libraries were prepared by immunoSEQ multiplex PCR; TCRdb keeps only in-frame clonotypes and omits some of them. The sample lists 80,000 or so clones; roughly 91% were seen once. This specimen consisted of CD4+ or CD8+ T cells sorted from blood, obtained in a trial of the OX40 agonist ivuxolimab. The receptor comes from an adult with an advanced solid tumor such as melanoma, head and neck, liver or kidney cancer. The rearrangement joins TRBV28 to TRBJ1-5; possible D gene TRBD1, 5 bases. DNA of the CDR3: TGTGCCAGCAGTCTACAGGCTTATAGCAATCAGCCCCAGCATTTT. It specifies CASSLQAYSNQPQHF.